A selection of T cell receptor beta chains follows, all from one sample in a study of blood T cells in healthy people across ages. TCRdb passed the 5' RACE reads through MiXCR, listing each CDR3 protein once. The table lists 800,000 to 950,000 distinct CDR3 sequences, approximately 35% of them singletons. Source material: blood. Every receptor here comes from a young man in good health. Each CDR3 is given with its conserved first and last residue. A D gene is named only where the DNA matches it firmly. Expanded clones get a size class; other rows say once, few or many, or leave the size out.

>many|TRBJ2-7|TRBD1|TRBV12-3/TRBV12-4
TGTGCCAGCAGCGGACAGGGGTCCTCCTACGAGCAGTACTTC
CASSGQGSSYEQYF
>.|TRBJ1-1|.|TRBV20-1
TGCAGTTACAGCACAGGGAGCACTGAAGCTTTCTTT
CSYSTGSTEAFF
>.|TRBJ2-1|.|TRBV10-2
TGCGCCAGCAGTGAGTCGACTCGGGTCGGTAACAATGAGCAGTTCTTC
CASSESTRVGNNEQFF
>few|TRBJ2-3|TRBD2|TRBV7-2
TGTGCCAGCAGCTTAGACTCGCGGGGGGGCGTAGATACGCAGTATTTT
CASSLDSRGGVDTQYF
>.|TRBJ2-4|.|TRBV2
TGTGCCAGCAGTGAAGCCCGGGCCCGGGTGGCCAAAAACATTCAGTACTTC
CASSEARARVAKNIQYF
>.|TRBJ2-2|.|TRBV7-3
TGTGCCAGCAGCTTAGAGGGACAAAACAAGGGGGAGCTGTTTTTT
CASSLEGQNKGELFF
>few|TRBJ1-5|.|TRBV6-6
TGTGCCAGCAGTACCATAGTTGGCAATCAGCCCCAGCATTTT
CASSTIVGNQPQHF
>few|TRBJ2-4|TRBD1|TRBV5-1
TGCGCCAGCAGCCGGACAGGAGAAGCCAAAAACATTCAGTACTTC
CASSRTGEAKNIQYF
>.|TRBJ2-7|.|TRBV12-5
TGTGCTAGTGGTTTGCCGCCCCTTAGATCCGGAACCTACGAGCAGTACTTC
CASGLPPLRSGTYEQYF
>many|TRBJ1-1|.|TRBV20-1
TGCAGTGCTAGCATCGGTTACACTGAAGCTTTCTTT
CSASIGYTEAFF
>few|TRBJ2-3|TRBD1|TRBV27
TGTGCCAGCAGTCCCCGACAGGGTTTCACAGATACGCAGTATTTT
CASSPRQGFTDTQYF
>.|TRBJ2-1|TRBD2|TRBV12-3/TRBV12-4
TGTGCCAGCAGTTCCCCGGGACTAGCCCGAGTCGAGCAGTTCTTC
CASSSPGLARVEQFF
>few|TRBJ2-5|TRBD2|TRBV7-3
TGTGCCAGCAGCAGGACTAGCGGGGGGGCCTATGAGCAGTACTTC
CASSRTSGGAYEQYF
>.|TRBJ2-7|.|TRBV25-1
TGTGCCAGCAGTGAATCTCCAGACACCTACGAGCAGTACTTC
CASSESPDTYEQYF
>.|TRBJ2-3|.|TRBV5-1
TGCGCCAGCAGCTTGAATCCGGCAGGGGAAGAGACGCAGTATTTT
CASSLNPAGEETQYF
>few|TRBJ1-4|TRBD1|TRBV4-2
TGTGCCAGCAGCCAAGATAATTCAAGGGGGCGAGTCGGTGAAAAACTGTTTTTT
CASSQDNSRGRVGEKLFF
>.|TRBJ2-3|TRBD1|TRBV29-1
TGCAGCGTTGAACAGGGGGCCAGGGATACGCAGTATTTT
CSVEQGARDTQYF
>.|TRBJ2-3|TRBD2|TRBV12-3/TRBV12-4
TGTGCCAGCAGTTTACCTTCCGGGGGGGACACAGATATGCAATATTTT
CASSLPSGGDTDMQYF
>many|TRBJ2-5|.|TRBV12-3/TRBV12-4
TGTGCCAGCGGAGGGGGCTTGGTTGAGACCCAGTACTTC
CASGGGLVETQYF
>once|TRBJ2-1|.|TRBV7-9
TGTGCCAGCAGCTTAGAGGCGGCCCCCGAGACCCAGTTCTTC
CASSLEAAPETQFF
>.|TRBJ1-1|.|TRBV29-1
TGCAGCGTTGAAGATCAAAGGGTCGGGGACACTGGAGCTTTCTTT
CSVEDQRVGDTGAFF
>.|TRBJ2-1|.|TRBV10-3
TGTGCCATCAGACTAGATGGCAATGAGCAGTTCTTC
CAIRLDGNEQFF
>.|TRBJ2-3|TRBD2|TRBV4-1
TGCGCCAGCAGCCAAGATCCTAGCGGGGGGGCCGGAGATACGCAGTATTTT
CASSQDPSGGAGDTQYF
>many|TRBJ1-2|TRBD1|TRBV20-1
TGCAGTGCTACCGGACAGGGCTATGGCTACACCTTC
CSATGQGYGYTF
>few|TRBJ1-6|.|TRBV2
TGTGCCAGGACGAGAGGGGAAAATAATTCACCCCTCCACTTT
CARTRGENNSPLHF
>.|TRBJ2-7|.|TRBV7-2
TGTGCCAGCAGCCCGAGGAGGGGAAGTGGTACGTACAATGAGCAGTACTTC
CASSPRRGSGTYNEQYF
>.|TRBJ2-3|TRBD1|TRBV2
TGTGCCAGCAGTGAAGACGGACAGGACAGAGATACGCAGTATTTT
CASSEDGQDRDTQYF
>few|TRBJ1-3|.|TRBV11-2
TGTGCCAGCAGCCAATCTGGAAACACCATATATTTT
CASSQSGNTIYF
>once|TRBJ1-1|.|TRBV2
TGTGCCAGCAGTGGGTCGATCGAAGCTTTCTTT
CASSGSIEAFF
>.|TRBJ2-2|.|TRBV7-9
TGTGCCAGCAGCTCGGGGTCCTACACCGGGGAGCTGTTTTTT
CASSSGSYTGELFF
>.|TRBJ1-3|.|TRBV30
TGTGCCTGGAGTGTGCAAGGAAACACCATATATTTT
CAWSVQGNTIYF
>once|TRBJ2-5|TRBD2|TRBV3-1
TGTACCAGCAGCCAAGATACTAGCGGGGGAGTAGAGACCCAGTACTTC
CTSSQDTSGGVETQYF
>many|TRBJ2-3|TRBD2|TRBV12-3/TRBV12-4
TGTGCCAGCAGCACGACTAGCGGGGGAAGCACAGATACGCAGTATTTT
CASSTTSGGSTDTQYF
>many|TRBJ2-5|.|TRBV20-1
TGCAGTGCCTCAGGGGGGGCTCAAGAGACCCAGTACTTC
CSASGGAQETQYF
>.|TRBJ2-6|.|TRBV12-3/TRBV12-4
TGTGCCAACTTTCGATCTGGGGCCAACATCCTGACTTTC
CANFRSGANILTF
>few|TRBJ2-5|TRBD1|TRBV18
TGTGCCAGCTCGACACAGGGGTCGGAGACCCAGTACTTC
CASSTQGSETQYF
>many|TRBJ2-3|.|TRBV20-1
TGCAGTGCTATCACAAGATTCAGGGGGGGGAGGTCAGATACGCAGTATTTT
CSAITRFRGGRSDTQYF
>.|TRBJ2-7|TRBD1|TRBV20-1
TGCAGTGCTTTTTCGGCGGGACAGGGATACAATGAGCAGTACTTC
CSAFSAGQGYNEQYF
>many|TRBJ2-3|TRBD2|TRBV20-1
TGCAGTGCTAGTACTAGCGGGGGGGCAGATACGCAGTATTTT
CSASTSGGADTQYF
>few|TRBJ2-7|.|TRBV28
TGTGCCAGCAGTTTACGTCCCGGTTCCTACGAGCAGTACTTC
CASSLRPGSYEQYF
>few|TRBJ1-5|TRBD1|TRBV7-9
TGTGCCAGCAGCCAGACAGGGGGAGGTCAGCCCCAGCATTTT
CASSQTGGGQPQHF
>.|TRBJ1-1|.|TRBV6-1
TGTGCCAGCAGTGAAGGTCTACCGAACACTGAAGCTTTCTTT
CASSEGLPNTEAFF
>few|TRBJ2-1|TRBD1|TRBV3-1
TGTGCCAGCCAAGACAGGGCTGTCTACAATGAGCAGTTCTTC
CASQDRAVYNEQFF
>.|TRBJ1-2|.|TRBV20-1
TGCAGTGCTAGCCCGACGGGGGCCTACTATGGCTACACCTTC
CSASPTGAYYGYTF
>few|TRBJ1-1|TRBD1|TRBV7-2
TGTGCCAGCAGCTGGCGGGACAGTCTGAACACTGAAGCTTTCTTT
CASSWRDSLNTEAFF
>.|TRBJ2-3|.|TRBV24-1
TGTGCCACCAGTGATAAGGGGGTCGACACAGATACGCAGTATTTT
CATSDKGVDTDTQYF
>.|TRBJ1-5|.|TRBV5-1
TGCGCCAGCAGCTTGGGACCGGTCGGGTCGCCCCAGCATTTT
CASSLGPVGSPQHF
>few|TRBJ1-2|.|TRBV28
TGTGCCAGCAGAACACCCACAGGGACTGGAGGCTACACCTTC
CASRTPTGTGGYTF
>.|TRBJ2-2|TRBD1|TRBV10-3
TGTGCCATCGGGACAGGGGCCACCGGGGAGCTGTTTTTT
CAIGTGATGELFF
>few|TRBJ1-1|.|TRBV4-3
TGCGCCAGCAGCCAAGATTTCCCAGGGAGGGGAACTGAAGCTTTCTTT
CASSQDFPGRGTEAFF
>.|TRBJ1-2|.|TRBV4-1
TGCGCCAGCAGCCAAGCCAGGGCAGACATTGATGGCTACACCTTC
CASSQARADIDGYTF
>.|TRBJ2-3|.|TRBV27
TGTGCCAGCAGTTGGGCCCGCTCGGGGGTGGATACGCAGTATTTT
CASSWARSGVDTQYF
>many|TRBJ1-2|TRBD1|TRBV20-1
TGCAGTGCCCCCGGACAGGGGAACTATGGCTACACCTTC
CSAPGQGNYGYTF
>few|TRBJ2-7|.|TRBV5-1
TGCGCCAGCAGTTTTGACGTGGGTGAGCAGTACTTC
CASSFDVGEQYF
>.|TRBJ2-3|TRBD1|TRBV6-1
TGTGCCAGCTTGGCAGGGGGCAACGCAGATACGCAGTATTTT
CASLAGGNADTQYF
>.|TRBJ1-1|.|TRBV5-1
TGCGCCAGCAGCTTGGACCCCCGTGAAGCTTTCTTT
CASSLDPREAFF
>.|TRBJ1-1|.|TRBV10-2
TGCGCCAGCAGACCAGGGCTGAACACTGAAGCTTTCTTT
CASRPGLNTEAFF
>.|TRBJ2-2|TRBD2|TRBV20-1
TGCAGTGCTAGAGACAAACTAGCGCTCACCGGGGAGCTGTTTTTT
CSARDKLALTGELFF